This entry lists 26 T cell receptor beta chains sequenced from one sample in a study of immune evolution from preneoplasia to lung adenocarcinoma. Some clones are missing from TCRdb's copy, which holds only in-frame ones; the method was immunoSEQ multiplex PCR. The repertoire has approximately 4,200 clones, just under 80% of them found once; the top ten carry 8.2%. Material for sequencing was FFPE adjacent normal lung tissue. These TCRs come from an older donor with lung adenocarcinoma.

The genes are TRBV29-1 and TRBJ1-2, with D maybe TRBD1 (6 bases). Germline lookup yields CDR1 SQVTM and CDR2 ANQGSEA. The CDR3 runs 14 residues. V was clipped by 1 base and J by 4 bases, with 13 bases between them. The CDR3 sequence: CSVEVPGDGYGYTF. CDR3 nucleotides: TGCAGCGTTGAAGTACCAGGGGACGGCTATGGCTACACCTTC. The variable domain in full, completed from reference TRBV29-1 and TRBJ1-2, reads SAVISQKPSRDICQRGTSLTIQCQVDSQVTMMFWYRQQPGQSLTLIATANQGSEATYESGFVIDKFPISRPNLTFSTLTVSNMSPEDSSIYLCSVEVPGDGYGYTFGSGTRLTVV.

The CDR3 region is CASSHSTGAPDEQYF. In DNA, the CDR3 is TGCGCCAGCAGCCACTCGACAGGGGCTCCCGACGAGCAGTACTTC. The chain uses TRBV4-1 and TRBJ2-7, with 8 bases aligning to TRBD1. This CDR3 spans 15 amino acids. The V gene's germline CDR1 is MGHRA and CDR2 YSYEKL. V was pared by 3 bases and J by 5 bases, with 9 bases of the junction left unmatched.

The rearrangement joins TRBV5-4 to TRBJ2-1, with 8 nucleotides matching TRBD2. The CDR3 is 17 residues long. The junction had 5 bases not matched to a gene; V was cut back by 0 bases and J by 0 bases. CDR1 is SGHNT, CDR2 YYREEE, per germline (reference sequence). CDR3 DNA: TGTGCCAGCAGCTTGGCCCTAAGCGGGAGCTCCTACAATGAGCAGTTCTTC. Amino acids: CASSLALSGSSYNEQFF.

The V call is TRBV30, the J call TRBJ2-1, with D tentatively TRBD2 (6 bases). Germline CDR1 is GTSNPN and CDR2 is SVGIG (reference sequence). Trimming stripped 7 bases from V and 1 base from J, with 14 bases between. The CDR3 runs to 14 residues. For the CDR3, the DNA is TGTGCCTTACTGAGCGGGTTTTCCTACAATGAGCAGTTCTTC. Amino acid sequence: CALLSGFSYNEQFF.

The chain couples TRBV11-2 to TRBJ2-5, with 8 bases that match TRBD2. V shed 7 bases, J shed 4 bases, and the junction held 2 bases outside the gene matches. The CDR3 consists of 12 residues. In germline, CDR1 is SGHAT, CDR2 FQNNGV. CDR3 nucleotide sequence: TGTGCCAGCAAGGCGGGAGGAGAGACCCAGTACTTC. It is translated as CASKAGGETQYF.

The CDR3 DNA reads TGCGCCAGCAGCTTGGACAGATACACCGGGGAGCTGTTTTTT. It is translated as CASSLDRYTGELFF. The chain couples TRBV5-1 to TRBJ2-2, with D hard to call. The CDR3 spans 14 residues. Germline values: CDR1 SGHRS, CDR2 YFSETQ. V gave up 0 bases and J gave up 3 bases, with 6 bases separating them.

The chain's CDR3 is CASSLGRLAEEQYF. The CDR3 DNA reads as TGTGCCAGCAGCTTAGGGCGACTAGCGGAAGAGCAGTACTTC. The gene calls are TRBV11-2 and TRBJ2-7, with 9 bases lining up with TRBD2. The CDR3 sequence is 14 residues long. V trimming: 1 base; J trimming: 7 bases; junction bases outside the gene matches: 5. The germline CDR1 and CDR2 sequences are SGHAT and FQNNGV.

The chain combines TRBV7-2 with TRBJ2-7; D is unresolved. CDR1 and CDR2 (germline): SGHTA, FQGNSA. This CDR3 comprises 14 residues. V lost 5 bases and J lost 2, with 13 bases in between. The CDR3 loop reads CASSPRYPPYEQYF. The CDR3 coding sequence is TGTGCCAGCAGCCCCCGTTATCCTCCCTACGAGCAGTACTTC.

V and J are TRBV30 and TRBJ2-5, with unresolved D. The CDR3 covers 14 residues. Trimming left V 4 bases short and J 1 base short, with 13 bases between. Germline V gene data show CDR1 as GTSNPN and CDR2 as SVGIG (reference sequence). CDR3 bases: TGTGCCTGGAAATCGGTAGGAGCCCAAGAGACCCAGTACTTC. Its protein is CAWKSVGAQETQYF.

Here the CDR3 reads CASSPGQGSYGYTF. The DNA for the CDR3 is TGTGCCAGCAGCCCTGGACAGGGAAGTTACGGCTACACCTTC. The chain employs TRBV5-4 and TRBJ1-2; 8 nucleotides line up with TRBD1. CDR1 is SGHNT and CDR2 is YYREEE in the germline V gene (reference sequence). The CDR3 contains 14 residues. J lost 8 bases, V lost 4 bases, and 10 bases had no gene match.

This CDR3 reads CASSLDVRGVYEQYF. The DNA of the CDR3 is TGTGCCAGCAGCTTAGATGTTCGGGGGGTCTACGAGCAGTACTTC. The chain combines TRBV11-2 with TRBJ2-7; 7 bases match TRBD2. Trimming removed 0 bases from V and 3 bases from J; junction bases left unmatched: 5. The CDR3 extends over 15 amino acids. Germline V gene sequence: CDR1 SGHAT, CDR2 FQNNGV.

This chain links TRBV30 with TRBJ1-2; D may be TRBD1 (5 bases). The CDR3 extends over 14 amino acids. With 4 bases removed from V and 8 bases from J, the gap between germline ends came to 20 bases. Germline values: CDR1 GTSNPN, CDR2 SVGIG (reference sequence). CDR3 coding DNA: TGTGCCTGGACGCCGGGAAGGGGATCCGGCGGCTACACCTTC. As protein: CAWTPGRGSGGYTF. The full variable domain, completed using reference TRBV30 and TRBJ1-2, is SQTIHQWPATLVQPVGSPLSLECTVEGTSNPNLYWYRQAAGRGLQLLFYSVGIGQISSEVPQNLSASRPQDRQFILSSKKLLLSDSGFYLCAWTPGRGSGGYTFGSGTRLTVV.

Here the CDR3 DNA reads TGTGCCAGCAGCTTAGTTGGGGTGGCAGAGCAGTTCTTC. As protein: CASSLVGVAEQFF. The chain employs TRBV7-9 and TRBJ2-1; D is unclear. CDR3 length equals 13 residues. Trimming took off 1 base at V and 10 bases at J, with 11 bases between the two ends. CDR1 SEHNR and CDR2 FQNEAQ come from the germline V gene (reference sequence).

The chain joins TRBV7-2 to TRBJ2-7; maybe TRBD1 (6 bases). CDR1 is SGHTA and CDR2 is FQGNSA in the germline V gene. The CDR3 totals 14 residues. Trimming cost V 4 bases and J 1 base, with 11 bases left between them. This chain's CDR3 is CASSSQTGSYEQYF. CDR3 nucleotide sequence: TGTGCCAGCAGCTCCCAGACAGGATCCTACGAGCAGTACTTC.

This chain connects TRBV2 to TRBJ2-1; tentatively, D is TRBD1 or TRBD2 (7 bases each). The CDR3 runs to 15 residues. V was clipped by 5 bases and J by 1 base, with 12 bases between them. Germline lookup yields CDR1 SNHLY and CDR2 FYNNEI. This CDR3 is CASSPRGGSYNEQFF. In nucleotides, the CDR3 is TGTGCCAGCAGTCCCAGGGGGGGTTCCTACAATGAGCAGTTCTTC.

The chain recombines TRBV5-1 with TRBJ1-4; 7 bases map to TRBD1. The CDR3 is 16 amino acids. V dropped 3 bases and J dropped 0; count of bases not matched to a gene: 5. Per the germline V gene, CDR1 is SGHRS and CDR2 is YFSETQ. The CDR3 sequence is CASSWTGQTTNEKLFF. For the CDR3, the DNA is TGCGCCAGCAGCTGGACGGGACAGACAACTAATGAAAAACTGTTTTTT.

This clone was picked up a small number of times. The CDR3 region is CASSGRQGNEKLFF. In DNA, the CDR3 is TGTGCCAGCAGCGGCCGACAGGGAAATGAAAAACTGTTTTTT. The V and J genes are TRBV7-2 and TRBJ1-4, with 7 bases fitting TRBD1. J gave up 5 bases and V 5 bases, and 5 bases lay outside the gene matches. CDR1 and CDR2 (germline): SGHTA, FQGNSA. This CDR3 has 14 residues.

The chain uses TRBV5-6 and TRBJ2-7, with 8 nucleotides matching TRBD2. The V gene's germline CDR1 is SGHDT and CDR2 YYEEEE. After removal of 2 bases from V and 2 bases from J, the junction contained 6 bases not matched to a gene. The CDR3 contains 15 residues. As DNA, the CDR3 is TGTGCCAGCAGCTTTAGCGGGATAGGCACCTACGAGCAGTACTTC. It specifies CASSFSGIGTYEQYF.

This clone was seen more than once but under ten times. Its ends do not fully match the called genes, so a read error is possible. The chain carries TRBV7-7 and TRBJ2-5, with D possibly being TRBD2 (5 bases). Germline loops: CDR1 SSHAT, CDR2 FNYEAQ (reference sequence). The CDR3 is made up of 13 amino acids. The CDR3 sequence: CASSFTRSETQYF. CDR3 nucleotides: TGTGCTAGCAGCTTTACTAGATCAGAGACCCAGTACTTC.

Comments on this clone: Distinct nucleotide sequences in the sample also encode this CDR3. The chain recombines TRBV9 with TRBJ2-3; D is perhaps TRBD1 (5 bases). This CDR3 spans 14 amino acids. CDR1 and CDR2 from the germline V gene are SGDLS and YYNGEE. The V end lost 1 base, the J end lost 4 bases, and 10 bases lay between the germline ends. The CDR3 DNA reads TGTGCCAGCAGCGTATCCCAAGGGGCAGATACGCAGTATTTT. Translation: CASSVSQGADTQYF. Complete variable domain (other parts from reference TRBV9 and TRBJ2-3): DSGVTQTPKHLITATGQRVTLRCSPRSGDLSVYWYQQSLDQGLQFLIQYYNGEERAKGNILERFSAQQFPDLHSELNLSSLELGDSALYFCASSVSQGADTQYFGPGTRLTVL.

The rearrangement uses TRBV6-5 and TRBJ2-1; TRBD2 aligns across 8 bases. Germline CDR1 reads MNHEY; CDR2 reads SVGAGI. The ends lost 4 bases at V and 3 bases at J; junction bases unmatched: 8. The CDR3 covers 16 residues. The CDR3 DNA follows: TGTGCCAGCAGTTCCCCCCAGAGCGGGGGCTACAATGAGCAGTTCTTC. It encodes CASSSPQSGGYNEQFF.

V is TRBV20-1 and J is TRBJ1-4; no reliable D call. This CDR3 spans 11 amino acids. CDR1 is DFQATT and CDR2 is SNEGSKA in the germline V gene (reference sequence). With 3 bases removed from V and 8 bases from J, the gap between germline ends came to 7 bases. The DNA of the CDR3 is TGCAGTGCTAGTTACAGCGAAAAACTGTTTTTT. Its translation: CSASYSEKLFF.

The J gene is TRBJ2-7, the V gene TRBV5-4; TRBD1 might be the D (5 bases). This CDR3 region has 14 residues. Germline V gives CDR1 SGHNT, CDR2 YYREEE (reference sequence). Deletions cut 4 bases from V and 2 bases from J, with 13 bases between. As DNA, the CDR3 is TGTGCCAGCAGCCGCGACGTAGGGGCCTACGAGCAGTACTTC. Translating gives CASSRDVGAYEQYF.

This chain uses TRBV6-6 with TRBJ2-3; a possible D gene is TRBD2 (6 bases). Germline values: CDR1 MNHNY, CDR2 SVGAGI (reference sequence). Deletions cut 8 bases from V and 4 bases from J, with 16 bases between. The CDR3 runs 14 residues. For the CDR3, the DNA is TGTGCCAGCGCCCGGGAGCCGATCGCAGATACGCAGTATTTT. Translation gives CASAREPIADTQYF.

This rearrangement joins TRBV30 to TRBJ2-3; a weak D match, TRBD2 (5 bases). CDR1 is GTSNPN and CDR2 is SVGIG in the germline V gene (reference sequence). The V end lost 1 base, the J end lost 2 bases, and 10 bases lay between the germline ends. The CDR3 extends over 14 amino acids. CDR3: CAWSEDGDTDTQYF. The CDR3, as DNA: TGTGCCTGGAGTGAGGACGGGGACACAGATACGCAGTATTTT. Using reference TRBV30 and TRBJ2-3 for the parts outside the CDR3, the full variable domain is SQTIHQWPATLVQPVGSPLSLECTVEGTSNPNLYWYRQAAGRGLQLLFYSVGIGQISSEVPQNLSASRPQDRQFILSSKKLLLSDSGFYLCAWSEDGDTDTQYFGPGTRLTVL.

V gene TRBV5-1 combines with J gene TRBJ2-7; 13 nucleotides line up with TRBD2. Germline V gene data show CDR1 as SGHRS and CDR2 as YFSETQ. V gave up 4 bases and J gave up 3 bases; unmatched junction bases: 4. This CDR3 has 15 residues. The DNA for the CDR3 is TGCGCCAGCAGCCGACTAGCGGGAGGCATCTACGAGCAGTACTTC. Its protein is CASSRLAGGIYEQYF.